This record concerns one TCR beta chain sequence. As yet, its antigen is unknown. Researchers ran the PCR with 60 Vbeta and 13 Jbeta primers. The data were produced by immunoSEQ multiplex PCR, yet TCRdb's version contains in-frame clones alone and is incomplete. In the table there are 170,000 or so clones, 75% to 90% of which are singletons. V trimming: 4 bases; J trimming: 6 bases; junction bases outside the gene matches: 13. The V gene's germline CDR1 is SGDLS and CDR2 YYNGEE. CDR3 length: 16 residues. This specimen belongs to a study of cytomegalovirus exposure and HLA in healthy donors. Turning to the study itself: HLA-typed donors were the source of 83 million or so unique TCRs, which an early data release held.

Study-level results: Presence/absence analyses supposed approximately even sequencing depth among donors. Investigators reported 164 TCR beta chains as tied to cytomegalovirus.

The source is a man between 45 and 60 years old in good health and CMV-seronegative. The chain is built from TRBV9 and TRBJ2-3; TRBD2 agrees at 8 bases. The specimen sequenced was PBMCs. CDR3 protein: CASSPQPGLVVDTQYF. The CDR3 DNA sequence: TGTGCCAGCAGCCCCCAGCCGGGACTAGTCGTGGATACGCAGTATTTT.